What follows is one TCR beta chain and its context. CDR3 size: 15 residues. V was clipped by 1 base and J by 6 bases; unmatched bases: 5. The germline gives CDR1 LGHDT, CDR2 YNNKEL (reference sequence). Sample-barcoded 5' priming and a J-beta primer mix drove a second PCR of about 7 to 12 cycles. Every sample returned 3 million or more CDR3-containing paired-end reads. TCRdb redid the calling of the 5' RACE reads with MiXCR, one entry per CDR3 protein. The data contain some 860,000 distinct CDR3 sequences, more than 50% of them singletons. The sample belongs to a study of blood T cells in healthy people across ages.

The V gene is TRBV3-1, the J gene TRBJ2-5, with 10 bases identical to TRBD2. The clonotype was recovered from a man between 40 and 49 years old in good health. The specimen sequenced was blood. The CDR3 DNA reads TGTGCCAGCAGCCAAGGAGTTAGCGGGGGGCAGACCCAGTACTTC. It yields the protein CASSQGVSGGQTQYF.